The 9 T cell receptor beta chains below were found in one sample sequenced in a study of CD8+ T cells in alopecia areata. Extracted RNA was reverse transcribed, and the resulting cDNA served as sequencing template. Libraries were prepared by immunoSEQ multiplex PCR; TCRdb keeps only in-frame clonotypes and omits some of them. This sample yields roughly 110,000 clones, of which about 60% are seen a single time; 12% belongs to the top ten. Regarding treatment: oral pan-JAK inhibitor, 5-10 mg twice daily. Sequencing used CD8+ T cells sorted from blood, obtained at week 24, from a patient treated with tofacitinib. Receptors were obtained from a human donor with alopecia areata.

The V and J genes are TRBV10-3 and TRBJ1-1, with D unclear. This CDR3 contains 15 residues. In germline, CDR1 is ENHRY, CDR2 SYGVKD. Trimming took off 2 bases at V and 0 bases at J, with 10 bases between the two ends. The CDR3: CAISEDEAVNTEAFF. CDR3 nucleotide sequence: TGTGCCATCAGTGAGGACGAAGCGGTGAACACTGAAGCTTTCTTT.

This rearrangement joins TRBV4-3 to TRBJ1-1; a possible D gene is TRBD1 (5 bases). V was trimmed by 1 base and J by 5 bases, leaving 14 bases between them. CDR3 size: 15 residues. From germline, CDR1 is LGHNA and CDR2 YSLEER. The CDR3, as DNA: TGCGCCAGCAGCCAAGGTGGGCAGGGAGGAACTGAAGCTTTCTTT. This codes for CASSQGGQGGTEAFF.

The J gene is TRBJ2-3, the V gene TRBV7-2; tentatively, D is TRBD1 (6 bases). The length of the CDR3 is 15 residues. V lost 5 bases and J 6 bases, leaving 18 bases between the germline ends. The germline V gene has CDR1 SGHTA and CDR2 FQGNSA. The CDR3 sequence is CASSPGTGSWDTQYF. For the CDR3, the DNA is TGTGCCAGCAGCCCCGGAACAGGGAGTTGGGATACGCAGTATTTT.

The genes are TRBV19 and TRBJ2-1; D possibly corresponds to TRBD1 (6 bases). V gave up 5 bases and J gave up 3 bases, with 14 bases separating them. The CDR3 runs to 15 residues. Germline V gives CDR1 LNHDA, CDR2 SQIVND (reference sequence). Here the CDR3 DNA reads TGTGCCAGTAGTCCAGAGGACAGTCGCTACAATGAGCAGTTCTTC. Translation gives CASSPEDSRYNEQFF.

This chain links TRBV9 with TRBJ1-1, with D maybe TRBD1 (5 bases). Germline V gives CDR1 SGDLS, CDR2 YYNGEE. The V and J ends lost 0 bases and 4 bases respectively, with 10 bases between them. The CDR3 is 14 amino acids. Here the CDR3 reads CASSVDGGTTEAFF. The DNA of the CDR3 is TGTGCCAGCAGCGTAGATGGGGGGACCACTGAAGCTTTCTTT.

This clone was recorded a few times. This chain connects TRBV7-2 to TRBJ2-6, with D unresolved. With 3 bases removed from V and 0 bases from J, the gap between germline ends came to 15 bases. This CDR3 spans 18 amino acids. The germline CDR1 and CDR2 sequences are SGHTA and FQGNSA. CDR3 DNA sequence: TGTGCCAGCAGCTTTGTATTTCAGCCAAGCTCTGGGGCCAACGTCCTGACTTTC. As protein: CASSFVFQPSSGANVLTF.

J is TRBJ1-2 and V is TRBV6-5; maybe TRBD1 (5 bases). The CDR3 sequence is 14 residues long. Germline V gene data show CDR1 as MNHEY and CDR2 as SVGAGI. V lost 5 bases to trimming and J lost 3 bases, with 13 bases between them. DNA of the CDR3: TGTGCCAGCAGTAATCCGACAGACTACTATGGCTACACCTTC. Translation: CASSNPTDYYGYTF.

This chain connects TRBV11-1 to TRBJ2-7; 9 nucleotides agree with TRBD1. Germline assignment: CDR1 SGHAT and CDR2 FQDESV (reference sequence). The CDR3 spans 15 residues. J gave up 3 bases and V 2 bases, and 5 bases lay outside the gene matches. In DNA form, the CDR3 reads TGTGCCAGCAGCTTATGGACAGGGGCGGACTACGAGCAGTACTTC. Amino acid sequence: CASSLWTGADYEQYF.

This clone turned up a few times. V usage is TRBV6-5 and J usage is TRBJ2-3; TRBD2 aligns across 12 bases. Germline loops: CDR1 MNHEY, CDR2 SVGAGI. The CDR3 runs to 16 residues. V lost 2 bases to trimming and J lost 5 bases; unmatched junction nucleotides: 5. The CDR3, as DNA: TGTGCCAGCAGTTACCTAGCGGGGGGGCCGGAAGATACGCAGTATTTT. It encodes CASSYLAGGPEDTQYF.